This section outlines one TCR beta chain sequence together with its context. This entry is derived from a study of cytomegalovirus exposure and HLA in healthy donors. About the study: Roughly 80 million unique TCRs from HLA-typed donors made up an early data release. Falling in the Caucasian-associated ancestry cluster were about 83% of approximately 400 genotyped donors.

Primers for the PCR totalled 60 Vbeta and 13 Jbeta. Assay: immunoSEQ multiplex PCR; the TCRdb copy retains only in-frame clones and omits some. Of some 130,000 clones listed, about 73% are singletons. The specimen sequenced was PBMCs. The origin of this receptor is a woman between 50 and 59 years old in good health and CMV-seropositive.

The CDR3: CASAQQGRYTEAFF. In nucleotides, the CDR3 is TGTGCCAGCGCTCAACAGGGAAGGTACACTGAAGCTTTCTTT. This chain uses TRBV7-2 with TRBJ1-1; TRBD1 is a possible D gene (6 bases). V lost 8 bases, J lost 3 bases, and 16 bases lay in between. CDR1 SGHTA and CDR2 FQGNSA come from the germline V gene. This CDR3 has 14 amino acids.